These 14 T cell receptor beta chains were sequenced from one sample in a study of Ad26.COV2.S vaccination and SARS-CoV-2 variants. Method: immunoSEQ multiplex PCR; TCRdb's copy keeps in-frame clones and lacks some. This repertoire shows approximately 250,000 clones, 87% found once; its top ten account for just under 3%. Treatment in this sample: 15 to 20 received Ad26.COV2.S at low or high dose, single or two shots; a few received placebo; per-sample allocation not given. Day 63 after the first vaccine or placebo injection was the time point for sampling. The specimen comprised peripheral blood, sampled in a trial of Ad26.COV2.S vaccine versus placebo. These receptors came from a person between 18 and 60 years old who received the Ad26.COV2.S COVID-19 vaccine or a placebo.

The chain is built from TRBV6-6 and TRBJ2-2; D gene uncertain. This CDR3 is built from 15 residues. The V gene's germline CDR1 is MNHNY and CDR2 SVGAGI (reference sequence). Between the trimmed V and J ends, which lost 5 bases and 1 base, there was a span of 11 bases. The CDR3 protein is CASSLGGLNTGELFF. The DNA of the CDR3 is TGTGCCAGCAGTCTGGGTGGTCTGAACACCGGGGAGCTGTTTTTT.

The chain is built from TRBV27 and TRBJ2-1, with D maybe TRBD1 (5 bases). V was shortened by 6 bases and J by 0 bases, with 9 bases between the two germline ends. The length of the CDR3 is 14 residues. Germline CDR1 is MNHEY and CDR2 is SMNVEV (reference sequence). The CDR3 nucleotides read TGTGCCAGCAGCCGGACACCCTCCTACAATGAGCAGTTCTTC. Its protein is CASSRTPSYNEQFF.

V usage is TRBV3-1 (or the pseudogene TRBV3-2) and J usage is TRBJ1-5, with D uncertain. The CDR3 runs to 15 residues. Germline CDR1 reads LGHDT; CDR2 reads YNNKEL (reference sequence). V was pared by 1 base and J by 0 bases, with 7 bases between. The DNA of the CDR3 is TGTGCCAGCAGCCAAGCTCCTGTTAGCAATCAGCCCCAGCATTTT. Its protein product is CASSQAPVSNQPQHF.

The table lists this clone with a count of one. The chain is built from TRBV15 and TRBJ2-7, with TRBD1 matching 7 bases. Germline CDR1 LNHNV, CDR2 YYDKDF (reference sequence). The CDR3 is 14 amino acids. The ends lost 1 base at V and 0 bases at J; junction bases unmatched: 0. The CDR3 DNA follows: TGTGCCACCAGCAGAGGACAGGGCTCCTACGAGCAGTACGTC. Amino acids: CATSRGQGSYEQYV.

The chain employs TRBV9 and TRBJ1-1; tentatively, D is TRBD1 (5 bases). The germline V gene has CDR1 SGDLS and CDR2 YYNGEE. The CDR3 sequence is 15 residues long. V shed 1 base and J shed 1 base, with 11 bases lying between them. CDR3 DNA: TGTGCCAGCAGCGTAAGGGGCAGCGCGAACACTGAAGCTTTCTTT. This codes for CASSVRGSANTEAFF. Together with reference TRBV9 and TRBJ1-1, the CDR3 gives the full variable domain: DSGVTQTPKHLITATGQRVTLRCSPRSGDLSVYWYQQSLDQGLQFLIQYYNGEERAKGNILERFSAQQFPDLHSELNLSSLELGDSALYFCASSVRGSANTEAFFGQGTRLTVV.

The chain employs TRBV2 and TRBJ1-5; 9 nucleotides line up with TRBD1. The germline gives CDR1 SNHLY, CDR2 FYNNEI. The CDR3 covers 17 residues. Trimming cost V 4 bases and J 6 bases; bases outside gene matches: 13. CDR3 amino acids: CASSVSGAGTGLQPQHF. CDR3 sequence (DNA): TGTGCCAGCAGTGTCTCGGGGGCCGGGACAGGGCTTCAGCCCCAGCATTTT.

V gene TRBV9 combines with J gene TRBJ2-3, with 8 positions matching TRBD1. After removal of 3 bases from V and 3 bases from J, the junction contained 6 bases not matched to a gene. Germline-derived CDR1 and CDR2 are SGDLS and YYNGEE. CDR3 size: 15 residues. CDR3 sequence (DNA): TGTGCCAGCAGCGAGACGACAGGGGTGACAGATACGCAGTATTTT. The encoded protein is CASSETTGVTDTQYF.

This clone was seen just once. CDR3 DNA: TGTGCCAGCCTTACAGTGGGGGGTGCCTACTACAATGAGCAGTTCTTC. Amino acids: CASLTVGGAYYNEQFF. The rearrangement joins TRBV7-9 to TRBJ2-1, with D perhaps TRBD2 (6 bases). Germline assignment: CDR1 SEHNR and CDR2 FQNEAQ (reference sequence). V gave up 8 bases and J gave up 3 bases, with 20 bases separating them. The CDR3 length is 16 residues.

The rearrangement links TRBV5-1 to TRBJ2-5; TRBD2 matches 7 bases. This CDR3 contains 17 residues. The germline V gene has CDR1 SGHRS and CDR2 YFSETQ. V shed 7 bases and J 7 bases; nucleotides not matched to a gene: 22. The CDR3 DNA reads TGCGCCAGCGGGTCCGGAGCCACTAGCGTCCCGCCCAGGACCCAGTACTTC. Its protein product is CASGSGATSVPPRTQYF.

The chain links TRBV19 to TRBJ2-1, with D perhaps TRBD2 (6 bases). This CDR3 spans 14 amino acids. Per the germline V gene, CDR1 is LNHDA and CDR2 is SQIVND (reference sequence). V gave up 7 bases and J gave up 3 bases, with 13 bases separating them. The CDR3 DNA is TGTGCCAGTAACGGAGCGGGTGTCTACAATGAGCAGTTCTTC. This sequence encodes CASNGAGVYNEQFF.

In this sample, this clone turned up once. The rearrangement links TRBV12-3 or TRBV12-4 to TRBJ1-6; D gene ambiguous. The CDR3 has 13 amino acids. V was pared by 5 bases and J by 13 bases, with 15 bases between. CDR3 bases: TGTGCCAGCAGTGTGACGGTTGCTTCGCCCCTCCACTTT. The encoded protein is CASSVTVASPLHF.

The chain recombines TRBV12-3 or TRBV12-4 with TRBJ1-2; no reliable D call. This CDR3 has 11 residues. Trimming stripped 3 bases from V and 8 bases from J, with 7 bases between. The CDR3: CASSLLRGYTF. CDR3 nucleotides: TGTGCCAGCAGTTTGTTAAGGGGCTACACCTTC.

The J gene is TRBJ1-2, the V gene TRBV4-1, with a weak D call TRBD1 (6 bases). CDR1 is MGHRA and CDR2 is YSYEKL in the germline V gene. The V end was cut by 1 base, the J end by 6 bases, with 18 bases between. The CDR3 spans 16 residues. CDR3 nucleotides: TGCGCCAGCAGCCAAGGCGGGGGCAGGCCAGATGATGGCTACACCTTC. This encodes CASSQGGGRPDDGYTF.

In its sample, this clone was seen a few times. The chain employs TRBV2 and TRBJ2-1; 11 bases are shared with TRBD2. The CDR3 sequence is 15 residues long. Germline values: CDR1 SNHLY, CDR2 FYNNEI. With 1 base clipped from V and 8 bases from J, the junction kept 4 bases outside the gene matches. The DNA for the CDR3 is TGTGCCAGCAGTGAAGAACTAGCGGGAGCCCATGAGCAGTTCTTC. It translates to CASSEELAGAHEQFF.